The 31 T cell receptor beta chains below come from one sample, sequenced in a study of OX40 agonist ivuxolimab in advanced cancers. The protocol was immunoSEQ multiplex PCR, while the TCRdb copy is restricted to in-frame clones and leaves out a portion. The sample lists around 120,000 clones; approximately 90% were seen once. The sample consisted of CD4+ or CD8+ T cells sorted from blood, taken in a trial of the OX40 agonist ivuxolimab. The receptors were sampled from an adult with an advanced solid tumor such as melanoma, head and neck, liver or kidney cancer.

The chain recombines TRBV2 with TRBJ2-1; 8 positions agree with TRBD1. Losses at the gene ends were 5 bases for V and 7 bases for J; bases not matched to a gene: 10. Looked up from germline, CDR1 is SNHLY and CDR2 is FYNNEI. CDR3 length equals 15 residues. The CDR3 reads CASSPTGVGKNEQFF. CDR3 nucleotides: TGTGCCAGCAGTCCGACAGGGGTCGGCAAGAATGAGCAGTTCTTC.

V and J are TRBV7-2 and TRBJ2-2, with D possibly TRBD2 on 6 matching bases. Trimming removed 2 bases from V and 5 bases from J, with 9 bases in between. The CDR3 covers 14 residues. The germline CDR1 and CDR2 sequences are SGHTA and FQGNSA. The CDR3: CASSLRRGTGELFF. The CDR3 nucleotides read TGTGCCAGCAGCTTACGTCGGGGGACCGGGGAGCTGTTTTTT.

This clone was seen a few times. CDR3 loop: CAIGPNQETQYF. The CDR3 nucleotides read TGTGCCATCGGGCCTAACCAAGAGACCCAGTACTTC. The V gene is TRBV6-6, the J gene TRBJ2-5; D is ambiguous. CDR1 and CDR2 (germline): MNHNY, SVGAGI (reference sequence). CDR3 size: 12 residues. V gave up 10 bases and J gave up 0 bases, with 9 bases separating them.

The V and J genes are TRBV6-1 and TRBJ1-6; no clear D. Germline V CDR1 and CDR2: MNHNS, SASEGT. There are 16 residues in the CDR3. V was cut by 4 bases and J by 1 base, with 11 bases left in between. The DNA of the CDR3 is TGTGCCAGCAGTGCGGAGGGTGTGTCCTATAATTCACCCCTCCACTTT. It codes for CASSAEGVSYNSPLHF.

Worth noting for this clone: A read error may account for a junction end that differs from germline. CDR3 sequence: CASSILDRPTLTKAFF. CDR3 nucleotide sequence: TGTGCCAGTAGTATACTGGACAGGCCCACGCTCACTAAAGCTTTCTTT. The V gene is TRBV19, the J gene TRBJ1-1, with 7 bases that match TRBD1. Per germline, CDR1 LNHDA and CDR2 SQIVND (reference sequence). This CDR3 has 16 amino acids.

The V call is TRBV4-3, the J call TRBJ1-4, with 8 bases identical to TRBD1. CDR3 length: 16 residues. The V gene end was trimmed by 2 bases and the J gene end by 1 base; junction bases not matched to a gene: 3. Looked up from germline, CDR1 is LGHNA and CDR2 is YSLEER. CDR3 loop: CASSQTQGVTNEKLFF. The CDR3 nucleotides read TGCGCCAGCAGCCAAACACAGGGGGTAACTAATGAAAAACTGTTTTTT.

The chain employs TRBV10-2 and TRBJ1-2; the D is unclear. The CDR3 spans 18 residues. Germline-derived CDR1 and CDR2 are WSHSY and SAAADI. Trimming stripped 7 bases from V and 0 bases from J, with 24 bases between. The CDR3 coding sequence is TGCGCCAGCACGACTGATGATGGAGCGTACCCTGCTAACTATGGCTACACCTTC. Translated, it gives CASTTDDGAYPANYGYTF.

Written as DNA, the CDR3 is TGTGCCAGCAGCTTCCAGGGGGCGGGGGAGACCCAGTACTTC. Translating it yields CASSFQGAGETQYF. The chain joins TRBV7-2 to TRBJ2-5; 8 bases map to TRBD1. V was pared by 3 bases and J by 5 bases, with 5 bases of the junction left unmatched. This CDR3 region has 14 residues. The germline V gene encodes CDR1 SGHTA and CDR2 FQGNSA.

The V and J genes are TRBV10-3 and TRBJ1-1, with D unclear. V was clipped by 7 bases and J by 1 base, with 16 bases between them. Germline loops: CDR1 ENHRY, CDR2 SYGVKD. The CDR3 covers 15 residues. CDR3 protein: CAITPSSGRNTEAFF. The CDR3 nucleotides are TGTGCCATCACCCCCTCCTCGGGGAGGAACACTGAAGCTTTCTTT.

This sequence joins TRBV11-1 and TRBJ2-7; D possibly corresponds to TRBD1 (5 bases). Germline loops: CDR1 SGHAT, CDR2 FQDESV (reference sequence). Trimming pared 1 base from V and 6 bases from J, leaving 10 bases between. This CDR3 is 13 amino acids long. Here the CDR3 reads CASSLEQAREQYF. CDR3 in DNA: TGTGCCAGCAGCTTAGAACAGGCCCGCGAGCAGTACTTC. Drawing the rest from reference TRBV11-1 and TRBJ2-7, the complete variable domain is EAEVAQSPRYKITEKSQAVAFWCDPISGHATLYWYRQILGQGPELLVQFQDESVVDDSQLPKDRFSAERLKGVDSTLKIQPAELGDSAMYLCASSLEQAREQYFGPGTRLTVT.

The genes are TRBV7-2 and TRBJ1-2; the D gene is possibly TRBD1 (6 bases). With 2 bases removed from V and 4 bases from J, the gap between germline ends came to 17 bases. This CDR3 has 16 amino acids. Germline lookup yields CDR1 SGHTA and CDR2 FQGNSA. CDR3 amino acids: CASSLSLRTDLYGYTF. The CDR3 DNA sequence: TGTGCCAGCAGCTTATCCCTCCGGACAGACCTCTATGGCTACACCTTC.

A word on this clone: The same CDR3 arises from other DNA sequences in this sample as well. This chain joins TRBV9 and TRBJ2-2, with 8 bases fitting TRBD1. The CDR3 covers 15 residues. V was clipped by 2 bases and J by 6 bases; unmatched bases: 6. The germline V gene has CDR1 SGDLS and CDR2 YYNGEE. The CDR3 bases are TGTGCCAGCAGCGTTGGAGGACAGGGTGCCGGGGAGCTGTTTTTT. Its translation: CASSVGGQGAGELFF.

The V gene is TRBV9, the J gene TRBJ2-4, with D possibly being TRBD2 (6 bases). The CDR3 has 15 residues. Trimming took 4 bases from V and 6 from J, leaving 17 bases between them. Germline V gene lookup returns CDR1 SGDLS and CDR2 YYNGEE. The CDR3 loop reads CASSSRSGEGNIQYF. DNA for the CDR3: TGTGCCAGCAGCTCCCGATCGGGGGAAGGAAACATTCAGTACTTC.

The rearrangement joins TRBV6-6 to TRBJ1-4; TRBD1 aligns across 10 bases. V gave up 6 bases and J gave up 6 bases; unmatched junction bases: 4. From germline, CDR1 is MNHNY and CDR2 SVGAGI (reference sequence). The CDR3 consists of 14 residues. The CDR3 DNA sequence: TGTGCCAGCAGAATAGGACAGGGGGATGAAAAACTGTTTTTT. It codes for CASRIGQGDEKLFF.

This chain uses TRBV6-5 with TRBJ1-2; 7 positions agree with TRBD1. This CDR3 region has 13 residues. Trimming took 5 bases from V and 8 from J; bases not matched to a gene: 8. Germline CDR1 and CDR2: MNHEY and SVGAGI. The CDR3 DNA reads TGTGCCAGCAGTCCCGACAGGGCATGGGGCTACACCTTC. It yields the protein CASSPDRAWGYTF.

This chain uses TRBV10-3 with TRBJ2-1, with 12 bases lining up with TRBD2. There are 16 residues in the CDR3. After removal of 4 bases from V and 6 bases from J, the junction contained 7 bases not matched to a gene. From germline, CDR1 is ENHRY and CDR2 SYGVKD. The DNA of the CDR3 is TGTGCCATCAGTGTATCTAGCGGGGGGGCGGTCAATGAGCAGTTCTTC. Translation gives CAISVSSGGAVNEQFF.

This chain links TRBV30 with TRBJ1-4; D is ambiguous. Trimming took 1 base from V and 0 from J, leaving 6 bases between them. Germline-derived CDR1 and CDR2 are GTSNPN and SVGIG (reference sequence). The CDR3 has 14 amino acids. CDR3 region: CAWSAQTTNEKLFF. CDR3 sequence (DNA): TGTGCCTGGAGTGCACAGACAACTAATGAAAAACTGTTTTTT.

This chain links TRBV7-8 with TRBJ2-7; 10 positions agree with TRBD1. Germline V gene lookup returns CDR1 SGHVS and CDR2 FQNEAQ. Trimming removed 5 bases from V and 6 bases from J; junction bases left unmatched: 10. The CDR3 spans 15 residues. The CDR3 spells CASSVSRTGGREQYF. The DNA of the CDR3 is TGTGCCAGCAGCGTTTCGAGGACAGGGGGGCGCGAGCAGTACTTC.

This sequence joins TRBV5-4 and TRBJ2-5; D might be TRBD1 or TRBD2, each matching 5 bases. Trimming stripped 10 bases from V and 5 bases from J, with 15 bases between. Germline assignment: CDR1 SGHNT and CDR2 YYREEE (reference sequence). This CDR3 is built from 12 residues. The CDR3 DNA reads as TGTGCCGTTCGGGGCCTACGGGAGACCCAGTACTTC. Residues: CAVRGLRETQYF.

The V and J genes are TRBV7-2 and TRBJ2-3; 13 positions match TRBD2. The V gene's germline CDR1 is SGHTA and CDR2 FQGNSA. This CDR3 is 17 amino acids long. Trimming removed 5 bases from V and 5 bases from J; junction bases left unmatched: 10. DNA of the CDR3: TGTGCCAGCAGCCACTACCGGACTAGCGGGGGAAAAGATACGCAGTATTTT. It yields the protein CASSHYRTSGGKDTQYF. Full variable domain (rest looked up from reference TRBV7-2 and TRBJ2-3): GAGVSQSPSNKVTEKGKDVELRCDPISGHTALYWYRQSLGQGLEFLIYFQGNSAPDKSGLPSDRFSAERTGGSVSTLTIQRTQQEDSAVYLCASSHYRTSGGKDTQYFGPGTRLTVL.

This clone was recorded a few times. The CDR3 is CASSSQLLDSPLHF. The CDR3 DNA follows: TGTGCCAGCAGCTCCCAGTTGTTAGATTCACCCCTCCACTTT. The gene calls are TRBV7-8 and TRBJ1-6; D remains unclear. Per the germline V gene, CDR1 is SGHVS and CDR2 is FQNEAQ. The CDR3 sequence is 14 residues long. Trimming pared 4 bases from V and 8 bases from J, leaving 12 bases between.

The count of this clone is one. The chain joins TRBV27 to TRBJ2-3; D gene uncertain. CDR3 length: 14 amino acids. The V end was cut by 0 bases, the J end by 6 bases, with 10 bases between. CDR1 MNHEY and CDR2 SMNVEV come from the germline V gene (reference sequence). The CDR3: CASSLSVIQDTQYF. CDR3 DNA sequence: TGTGCCAGCAGTTTATCGGTGATACAGGATACGCAGTATTTT.

The chain links TRBV28 to TRBJ1-5; D remains ambiguous. Germline-derived CDR1 and CDR2 are MDHEN and SYDVKM. The CDR3 has 14 amino acids. The V gene lost 5 bases and the J gene lost 8 bases, with 16 bases spanning the gap. CDR3 amino acids: CASSRTTEVKPQHF. The CDR3 bases are TGTGCCAGCAGTAGAACCACGGAGGTGAAGCCCCAGCATTTT. The variable domain in full, with the rest retrieved from reference TRBV28 and TRBJ1-5, is DVKVTQSSRYLVKRTGEKVFLECVQDMDHENMFWYRQDPGLGLRLIYFSYDVKMKEKGDIPEGYSVSREKKERFSLILESASTNQTSMYLCASSRTTEVKPQHFGDGTRLSIL.

J is TRBJ2-1 and V is TRBV6-4, with TRBD2 matching over 10 bases. Germline V gene data show CDR1 as MRHNA and CDR2 as SNTAGT. This CDR3 has 15 residues. The J segment lost 4 bases and the V segment lost 7 bases, leaving 7 bases of the junction unmatched. DNA for the CDR3: TGTGCCAGCATTCTAAGGACTAGCGGATACAATGAGCAGTTCTTC. Its translation is CASILRTSGYNEQFF.

This chain joins TRBV18 and TRBJ2-7, with TRBD1 matching 9 bases. The V gene's germline CDR1 is KGHSH and CDR2 LQKENI. The CDR3 loop spans 17 amino acids. The ends lost 2 bases at V and 2 bases at J; junction bases unmatched: 10. The CDR3 loop reads CASSPKNLQGATYEQYF. Written as DNA, the CDR3 is TGTGCCAGCTCACCAAAAAATTTACAGGGGGCGACCTACGAGCAGTACTTC.

V usage is TRBV6-1 and J usage is TRBJ1-5, with TRBD1 as a possible D gene (6 bases). The CDR3 is 15 amino acids. V was trimmed by 6 bases and J by 0 bases, leaving 12 bases between them. Per germline, CDR1 MNHNS and CDR2 SASEGT. The CDR3 DNA is TGTGCCAGCAGCCCAGGGGCTTATAGCAATCAGCCCCAGCATTTT. Its translation is CASSPGAYSNQPQHF.

Comments on this clone: At the DNA level, this CDR3 is encoded by other sequences in the same sample as well. The rearrangement joins TRBV7-9 to TRBJ1-1, with D hard to call. The CDR3 extends over 13 amino acids. Germline V CDR1 and CDR2: SEHNR, FQNEAQ (reference sequence). V was cut by 4 bases and J by 0 bases, with 6 bases left in between. CDR3 loop: CASSSTVNTEAFF. The DNA for the CDR3 is TGTGCCAGCAGCTCGACGGTGAACACTGAAGCTTTCTTT.

This clone has just one count. J is TRBJ1-4 and V is TRBV6-6, with 7 positions matching TRBD1. CDR1 and CDR2 from the germline V gene are MNHNY and SVGAGI (reference sequence). After removal of 4 bases from V and 15 bases from J, the junction contained 5 bases not matched to a gene. This CDR3 region has 11 residues. In nucleotides, the CDR3 is TGTGCCAGCAGTTCGGGACAGCTCGTGTTTTTT. Translated, it gives CASSSGQLVFF.

This chain connects TRBV4-3 to TRBJ1-5, with D maybe TRBD1 (5 bases). Germline CDR1 and CDR2: LGHNA and YSLEER. This CDR3 region has 14 residues. Trimming took 3 bases from V and 3 from J, leaving 9 bases between them. As DNA, the CDR3 is TGCGCCAGCAGCCAGACAGAGCTCAATCAGCCCCAGCATTTT. It codes for CASSQTELNQPQHF.

J is TRBJ2-3 and V is TRBV6-5; D may match TRBD1 or TRBD2 (5 bases each). This CDR3 region has 15 residues. CDR1 is MNHEY and CDR2 is SVGAGI in the germline V gene. Trimming shortened V by 0 bases and J by 6 bases, and 13 bases separated the two germline ends. The CDR3 DNA reads as TGTGCCAGCAGTTACTCCGGGACCCCACCGGATACGCAGTATTTT. Amino acid sequence: CASSYSGTPPDTQYF.

V gene TRBV7-2 combines with J gene TRBJ2-7; 7 positions match TRBD2. The CDR3 sequence is 15 residues long. Germline V CDR1 and CDR2: SGHTA, FQGNSA. Germline trimming cut 1 base from V and 3 bases from J; bases unmatched to any gene: 6. The CDR3 loop is CASSLEGAGVYEQYF. The CDR3 bases are TGTGCCAGCAGCTTAGAAGGGGCGGGGGTCTACGAGCAGTACTTC.